This T cell receptor beta chain derives from a study of T cells in Graves' hyperthyroidism and ophthalmopathy (dated by TCRdb to the late 2010s). The study in broad terms: Peripheral blood was collected at initial diagnosis, before any treatment. TCR V-J signatures able to tell the groups apart were searched for in a discovery cohort of approximately 95 patients, of whom around 42 had Graves' ophthalmopathy and 55 to 65 had stable Graves' hyperthyroidism. Prospective prediction of ophthalmopathy was tested in an independent validation cohort of about 19 hyperthyroidism patients and 17 patients who later progressed to ophthalmopathy. For training and testing, the 100 or so patients in the discovery cohort were randomly divided in a 7:3 ratio. In about 6 Graves' hyperthyroidism patients, the study also compared T-cell repertoires from thyroid tissue with T-cell repertoires from blood. Once sampling was done, hyperthyroidism patients were given methimazole at a starting dose of 30 mg daily, whereas ophthalmopathy patients were given high-dose intravenous methylprednisolone. TCR Vbeta CDR3 sequencing of fewer than 150 peripheral blood samples (approximately 44 ophthalmopathy, 75 to 85 hyperthyroidism and roughly 17 progressor patients) is reported in the paper. Findings and caveats that apply to the study as a whole: A 13 V-J signature model separated ophthalmopathy from stable hyperthyroidism, with over 85% sensitivity and 81.08% specificity in cross-validation and 80%/75% in testing. No statistical method was used to fix the sample size in advance, and group allocation was not hidden from the investigators. Blood samples also contained most of the expanded thyroid clonotypes (frequency above 0.001), which suggests that blood repertoires may reflect thyroid immune responses. In validation, the model predicted progression to ophthalmopathy a median of about 6.5 months before onset, with approximately 71% sensitivity and just under 75% specificity.

In the ophthalmopathy patients, disease was moderately to severely active, with a Clinical Activity Score of 3 or more, a NOSPECS grade of 4 or more, and a duration of less than 3 months. Exclusion was applied to patients with uncontrolled infections, other autoimmune diseases, pregnancy or lactation. Clinical symptoms, serum thyroxine and TRAb, thyroid ultrasound, and orbital computed tomography formed the basis for the diagnoses. PBMCs were isolated from 8 to 10 ml of fresh peripheral blood by Ficoll-Paque density gradient centrifugation. Total RNA was extracted using Trizol reagent, and RNA quality was assessed on an Agilent 2100 Bioanalyzer. The CDR3, cysteine through phenylalanine, is 17 amino acids long. Only the CDR3 region is kept as DNA, spanning 51 bases read in frame from base 1. CDR1 and CDR2 are drawn from the germline V gene (reference sequence): LGHDT, YNNKEL. V drops 2 bases and J drops 1 base, leaving 17 bases in between.

The TCR beta CDR3 regions were amplified from the RNA transcripts. A first-round RT-PCR of the TCR CDR3 used the HTBI primer set with the Qiagen OneStep RT-PCR kit. Libraries were constructed in a second round of multiplex PCR, after which size selection and purification were performed. Paired-end sequencing of the libraries was performed with 100 bp reads on an Illumina HiSeq2000. As for the authors' bioinformatics: Raw data were processed with SOAPnuke, discarding reads with adapters, uncalled bases, mean Phred below 15, or no exact constant-primer or identifier match. High-quality paired reads were merged with COPE v1.2.5, and unique nucleotide sequences were defined as clonotypes. MiTCR v1.1 was used to align clonotypes to the IMGT TRBV, TRBD and TRBJ reference segments. The analysis included only V-J combinations with a frequency above 0.0001, which together covered around 99% of the repertoires. The TCS score was defined as F50 (clonal expansion) divided by E x V (chaos), with BLOSUM62-based TCRdist calculated between CDR3 peptides within each V-J. Welch's t-statistics and random forest reduced around 550 V-J features to 10 to 15, which were used in a naive Bayes classifier (R e1071). Starting from the raw public reads, TCRdb applied fastp trimming at Q25, assembled clones with MiXCR and retained in-frame beta chains. Rows matching on CDR3 protein sequence are summarized as one entry with the most common DNA and genes. The V and J calls follow TCRdb's processing rather than the paper's. In this sample the table shows about 590,000 distinct CDR3 sequences, over 12% of which occur a single time. Of the sample, around 7% falls within the top ten clones.

In this sample, this clonotype turned up many times. Its antigen is still unknown. There are no base qualities to consult, and no much larger clone falls within one base. This clonotype originated in a woman in her late teens or twenties with Graves' ophthalmopathy. The sequenced material came from blood. This chain joins TRBV3-1 to TRBJ1-1; the D gene lacks a confident call. The encoded CDR3 is CASSQIWLDARNTEAFF. At the DNA level, the sequence is TGTGCCAGCAGCCAAATCTGGCTGGACGCTCGGAACACTGAAGCTTTCTTT.